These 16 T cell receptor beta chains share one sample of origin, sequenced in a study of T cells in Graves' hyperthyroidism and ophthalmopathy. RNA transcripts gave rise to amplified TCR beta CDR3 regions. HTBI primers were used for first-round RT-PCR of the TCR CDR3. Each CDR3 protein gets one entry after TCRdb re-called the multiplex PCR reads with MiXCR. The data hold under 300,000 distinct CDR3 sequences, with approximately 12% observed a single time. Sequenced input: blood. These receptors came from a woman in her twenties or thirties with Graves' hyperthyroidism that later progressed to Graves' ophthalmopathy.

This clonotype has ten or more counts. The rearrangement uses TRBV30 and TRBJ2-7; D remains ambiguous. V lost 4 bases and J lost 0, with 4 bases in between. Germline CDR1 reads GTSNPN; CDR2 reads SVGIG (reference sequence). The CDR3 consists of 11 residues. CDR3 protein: CAWTTSYEQYF. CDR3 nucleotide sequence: TGTGCCTGGACGACCTCCTACGAGCAGTACTTC. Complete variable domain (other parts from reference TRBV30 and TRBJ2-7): SQTIHQWPATLVQPVGSPLSLECTVEGTSNPNLYWYRQAAGRGLQLLFYSVGIGQISSEVPQNLSASRPQDRQFILSSKKLLLSDSGFYLCAWTTSYEQYFGPGTRLTVT.

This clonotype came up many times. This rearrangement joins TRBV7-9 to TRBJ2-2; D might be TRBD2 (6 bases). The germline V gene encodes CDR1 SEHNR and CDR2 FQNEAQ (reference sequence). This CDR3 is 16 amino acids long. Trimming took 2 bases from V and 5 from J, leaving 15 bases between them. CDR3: CASSLPGGAVTGELFF. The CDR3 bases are TGTGCCAGCAGCTTACCCGGGGGAGCGGTAACCGGGGAGCTGTTTTTT.

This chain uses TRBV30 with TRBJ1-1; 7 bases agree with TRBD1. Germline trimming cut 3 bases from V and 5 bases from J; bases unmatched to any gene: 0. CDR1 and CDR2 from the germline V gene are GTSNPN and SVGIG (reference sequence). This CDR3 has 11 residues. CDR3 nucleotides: TGTGCCTGGAGGGACAGGACTGAAGCTTTCTTT. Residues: CAWRDRTEAFF.

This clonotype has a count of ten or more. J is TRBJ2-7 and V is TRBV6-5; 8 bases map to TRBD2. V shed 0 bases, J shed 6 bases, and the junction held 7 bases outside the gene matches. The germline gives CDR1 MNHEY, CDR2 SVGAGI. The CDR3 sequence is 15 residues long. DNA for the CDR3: TGTGCCAGCAGTTACTCGACGGGAGGGCGCCGCGAGCAGTACTTC. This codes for CASSYSTGGRREQYF.

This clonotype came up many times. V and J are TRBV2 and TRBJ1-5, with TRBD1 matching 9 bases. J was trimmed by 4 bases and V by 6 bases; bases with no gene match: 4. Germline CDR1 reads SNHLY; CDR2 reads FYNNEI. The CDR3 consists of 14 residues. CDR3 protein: CASRPGQGNQPQHF. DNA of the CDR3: TGTGCCAGCAGACCCGGACAGGGGAATCAGCCCCAGCATTTT.

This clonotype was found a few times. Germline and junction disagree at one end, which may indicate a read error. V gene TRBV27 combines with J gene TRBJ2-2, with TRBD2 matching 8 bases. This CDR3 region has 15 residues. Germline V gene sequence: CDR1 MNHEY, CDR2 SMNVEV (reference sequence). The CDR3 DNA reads TGTGCCAGCAATTTAGCGGGGCCGAACACCGGGGAGCTGTTTTTT. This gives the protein CASNLAGPNTGELFF.

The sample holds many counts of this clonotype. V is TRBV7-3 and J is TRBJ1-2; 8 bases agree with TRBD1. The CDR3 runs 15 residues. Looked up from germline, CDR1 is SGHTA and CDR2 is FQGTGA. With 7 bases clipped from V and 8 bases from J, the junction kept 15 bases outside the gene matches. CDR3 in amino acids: CASKTSDRAMDGYTF. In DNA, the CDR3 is TGTGCCAGCAAGACTTCGGACAGGGCAATGGACGGCTACACCTTC. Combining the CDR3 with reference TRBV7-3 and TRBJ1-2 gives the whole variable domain GAGVSQTPSNKVTEKGKYVELRCDPISGHTALYWYRQSLGQGPEFLIYFQGTGAADDSGLPNDRFFAVRPEGSVSTLKIQRTERGDSAVYLCASKTSDRAMDGYTFGSGTRLTVV.

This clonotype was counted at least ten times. The CDR3 nucleotides read TGCAGTGCTAGAGACGGGAGGGCCCCTGAAGATACGCAGTATTTT. This gives the protein CSARDGRAPEDTQYF. The chain employs TRBV20-1 and TRBJ2-3, with 8 bases aligning to TRBD2. The CDR3 is made up of 15 amino acids. With 0 bases clipped from V and 5 bases from J, the junction kept 7 bases outside the gene matches. From germline, CDR1 is DFQATT and CDR2 SNEGSKA (reference sequence).

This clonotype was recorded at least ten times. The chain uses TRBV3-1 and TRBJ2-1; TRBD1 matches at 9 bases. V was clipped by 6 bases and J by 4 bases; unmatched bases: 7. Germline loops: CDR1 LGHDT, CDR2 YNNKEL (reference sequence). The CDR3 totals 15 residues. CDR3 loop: CASRAGTGIYNEQFF. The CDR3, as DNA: TGTGCCAGCAGAGCCGGGACAGGGATATACAATGAGCAGTTCTTC.

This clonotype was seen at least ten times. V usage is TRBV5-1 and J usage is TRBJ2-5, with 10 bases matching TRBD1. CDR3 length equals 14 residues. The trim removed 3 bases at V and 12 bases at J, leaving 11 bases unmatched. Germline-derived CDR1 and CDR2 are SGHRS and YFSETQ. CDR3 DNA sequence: TGCGCCAGCAGCTCCGAGGCGACAGGGGGCCAAAAGTACTTC. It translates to CASSSEATGGQKYF.

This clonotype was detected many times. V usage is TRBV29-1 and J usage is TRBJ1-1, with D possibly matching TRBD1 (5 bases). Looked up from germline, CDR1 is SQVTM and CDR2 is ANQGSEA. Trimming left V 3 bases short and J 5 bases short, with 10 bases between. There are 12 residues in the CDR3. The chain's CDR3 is CSVDEGITEAFF. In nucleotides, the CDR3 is TGCAGCGTTGATGAGGGGATAACTGAAGCTTTCTTT.

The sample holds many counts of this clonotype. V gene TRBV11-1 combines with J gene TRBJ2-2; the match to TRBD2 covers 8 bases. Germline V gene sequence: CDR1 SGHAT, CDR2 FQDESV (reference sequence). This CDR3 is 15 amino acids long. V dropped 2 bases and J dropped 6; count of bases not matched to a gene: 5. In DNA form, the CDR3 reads TGTGCCAGCAGCTTAACCGGGAGGGGCGCCGGGGAGCTGTTTTTT. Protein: CASSLTGRGAGELFF.

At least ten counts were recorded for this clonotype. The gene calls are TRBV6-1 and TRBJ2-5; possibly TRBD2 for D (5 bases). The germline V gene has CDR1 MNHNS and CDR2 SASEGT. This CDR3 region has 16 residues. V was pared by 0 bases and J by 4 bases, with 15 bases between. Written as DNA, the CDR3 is TGTGCCAGCAGTGAAGCGTGGCTAGCCCCACGAGAGACCCAGTACTTC. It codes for CASSEAWLAPRETQYF.

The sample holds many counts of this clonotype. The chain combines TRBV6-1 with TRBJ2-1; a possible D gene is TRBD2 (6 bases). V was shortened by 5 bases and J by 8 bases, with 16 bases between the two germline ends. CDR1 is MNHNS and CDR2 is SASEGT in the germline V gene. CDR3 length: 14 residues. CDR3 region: CASSYRLAYDEQFF. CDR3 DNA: TGTGCCAGCAGTTATAGGCTAGCGTACGATGAGCAGTTCTTC.

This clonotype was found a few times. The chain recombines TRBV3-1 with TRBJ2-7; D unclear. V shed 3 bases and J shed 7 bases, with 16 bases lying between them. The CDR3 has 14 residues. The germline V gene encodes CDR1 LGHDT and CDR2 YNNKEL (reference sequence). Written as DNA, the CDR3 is TGTGCCAGCAGCCATGATGGCCGAGTAGGGGAGCAGTACTTC. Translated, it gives CASSHDGRVGEQYF.

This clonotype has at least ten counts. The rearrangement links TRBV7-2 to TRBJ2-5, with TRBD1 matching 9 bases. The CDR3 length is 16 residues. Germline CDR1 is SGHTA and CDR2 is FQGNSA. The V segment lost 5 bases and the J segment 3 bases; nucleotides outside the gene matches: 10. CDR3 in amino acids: CASSPPLGQGKETQYF. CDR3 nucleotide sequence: TGTGCCAGCAGCCCCCCGCTGGGACAGGGAAAAGAGACCCAGTACTTC.